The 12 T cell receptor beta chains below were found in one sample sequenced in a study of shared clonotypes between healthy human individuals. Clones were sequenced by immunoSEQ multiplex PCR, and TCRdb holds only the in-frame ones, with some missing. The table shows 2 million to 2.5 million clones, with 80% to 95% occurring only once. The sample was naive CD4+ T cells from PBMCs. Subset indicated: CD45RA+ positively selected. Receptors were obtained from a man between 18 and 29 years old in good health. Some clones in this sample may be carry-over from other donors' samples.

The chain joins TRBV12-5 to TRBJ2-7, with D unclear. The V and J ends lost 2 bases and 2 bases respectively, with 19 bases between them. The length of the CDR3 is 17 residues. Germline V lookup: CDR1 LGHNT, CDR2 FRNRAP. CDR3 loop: CASGLPPRTTLAYEQYF. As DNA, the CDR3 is TGTGCTAGTGGTTTGCCCCCTCGAACCACTCTGGCCTACGAGCAGTACTTC. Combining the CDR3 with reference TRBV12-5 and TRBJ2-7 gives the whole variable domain DARVTQTPRHKVTEMGQEVTMRCQPILGHNTVFWYRQTMMQGLELLAYFRNRAPLDDSGMPKDRFSAEMPDATLATLKIQPSEPRDSAVYFCASGLPPRTTLAYEQYFGPGTRLTVT.

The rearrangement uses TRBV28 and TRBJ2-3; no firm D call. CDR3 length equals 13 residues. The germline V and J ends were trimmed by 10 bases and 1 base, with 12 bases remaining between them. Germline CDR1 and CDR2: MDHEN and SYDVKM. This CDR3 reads CATDFPGTDTQYF. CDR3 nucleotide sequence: TGTGCCACCGACTTCCCGGGCACAGATACGCAGTATTTT.

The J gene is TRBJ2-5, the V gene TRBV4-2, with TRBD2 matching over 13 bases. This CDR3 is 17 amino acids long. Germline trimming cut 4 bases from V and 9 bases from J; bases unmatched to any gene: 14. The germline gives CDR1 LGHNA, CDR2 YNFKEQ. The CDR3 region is CASSRGLAGSNKFAQYF. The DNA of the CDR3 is TGTGCCAGCAGCCGGGGACTAGCGGGGAGTAATAAATTCGCCCAGTACTTC.

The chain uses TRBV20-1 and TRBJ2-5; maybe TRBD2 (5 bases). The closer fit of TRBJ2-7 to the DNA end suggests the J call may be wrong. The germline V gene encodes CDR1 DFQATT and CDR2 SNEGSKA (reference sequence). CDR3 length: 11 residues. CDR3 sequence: CSASPGLEQYF. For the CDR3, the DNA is TGCAGTGCTAGCCCCGGACTCGAGCAGTACTTC.

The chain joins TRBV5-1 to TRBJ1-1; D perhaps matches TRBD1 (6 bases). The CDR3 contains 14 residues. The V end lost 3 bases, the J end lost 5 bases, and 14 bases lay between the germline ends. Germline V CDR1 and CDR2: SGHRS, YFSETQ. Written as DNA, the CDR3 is TGCGCCAGCAGCTACGTTGGGGGCGGAACTGAAGCTTTCTTT. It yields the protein CASSYVGGGTEAFF.

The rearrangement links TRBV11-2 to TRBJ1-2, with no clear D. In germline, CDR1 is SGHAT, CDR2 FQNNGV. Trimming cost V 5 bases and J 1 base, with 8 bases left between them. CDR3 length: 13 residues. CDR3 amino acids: CASSPDFNYGYTF. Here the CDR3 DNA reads TGTGCCAGCAGCCCGGACTTTAACTATGGCTACACCTTC. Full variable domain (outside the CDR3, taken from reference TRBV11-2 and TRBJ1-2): EAGVAQSPRYKIIEKRQSVAFWCNPISGHATLYWYQQILGQGPKLLIQFQNNGVVDDSQLPKDRFSAERLKGVDSTLKIQPAKLEDSAVYLCASSPDFNYGYTFGSGTRLTVV.

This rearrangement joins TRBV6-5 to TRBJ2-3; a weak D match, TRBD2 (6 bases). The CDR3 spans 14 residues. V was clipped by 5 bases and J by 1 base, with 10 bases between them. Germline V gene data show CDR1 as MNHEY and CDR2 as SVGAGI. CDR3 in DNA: TGTGCCAGCAGTAACCGACTAGGCACAGATACGCAGTATTTT. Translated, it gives CASSNRLGTDTQYF.

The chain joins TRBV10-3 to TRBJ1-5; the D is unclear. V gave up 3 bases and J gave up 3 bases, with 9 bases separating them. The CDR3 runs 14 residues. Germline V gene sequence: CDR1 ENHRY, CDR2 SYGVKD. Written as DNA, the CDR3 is TGTGCCATCAGTGATGGCACGGACAATCAGCCCCAGCATTTT. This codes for CAISDGTDNQPQHF.

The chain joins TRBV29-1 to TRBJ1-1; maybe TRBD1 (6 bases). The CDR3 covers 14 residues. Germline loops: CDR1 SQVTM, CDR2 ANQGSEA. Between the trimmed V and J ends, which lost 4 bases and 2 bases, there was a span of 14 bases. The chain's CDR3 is CSVVPGTPNTEAFF. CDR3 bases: TGCAGCGTTGTCCCCGGGACACCTAACACTGAAGCTTTCTTT.

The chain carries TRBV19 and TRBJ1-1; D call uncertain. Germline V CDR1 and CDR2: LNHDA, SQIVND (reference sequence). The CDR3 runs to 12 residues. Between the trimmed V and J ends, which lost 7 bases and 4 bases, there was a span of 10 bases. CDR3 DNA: TGTGCCAGTATGGGGTGGGGCACTGAAGCTTTCTTT. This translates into CASMGWGTEAFF.

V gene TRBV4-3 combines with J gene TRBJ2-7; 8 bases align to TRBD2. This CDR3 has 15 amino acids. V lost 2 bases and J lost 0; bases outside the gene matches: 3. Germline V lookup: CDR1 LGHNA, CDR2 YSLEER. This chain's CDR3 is CASSQTSGSSYEQYF. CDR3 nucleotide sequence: TGCGCCAGCAGCCAAACTAGCGGAAGCTCCTACGAGCAGTACTTC.

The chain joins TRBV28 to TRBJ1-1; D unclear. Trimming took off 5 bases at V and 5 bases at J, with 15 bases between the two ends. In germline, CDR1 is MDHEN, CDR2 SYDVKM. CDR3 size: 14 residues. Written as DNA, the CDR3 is TGTGCCAGCAGTCCGCCCCGGAGGGTGACTGAAGCTTTCTTT. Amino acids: CASSPPRRVTEAFF. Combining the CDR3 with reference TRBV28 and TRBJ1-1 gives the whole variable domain DVKVTQSSRYLVKRTGEKVFLECVQDMDHENMFWYRQDPGLGLRLIYFSYDVKMKEKGDIPEGYSVSREKKERFSLILESASTNQTSMYLCASSPPRRVTEAFFGQGTRLTVV.